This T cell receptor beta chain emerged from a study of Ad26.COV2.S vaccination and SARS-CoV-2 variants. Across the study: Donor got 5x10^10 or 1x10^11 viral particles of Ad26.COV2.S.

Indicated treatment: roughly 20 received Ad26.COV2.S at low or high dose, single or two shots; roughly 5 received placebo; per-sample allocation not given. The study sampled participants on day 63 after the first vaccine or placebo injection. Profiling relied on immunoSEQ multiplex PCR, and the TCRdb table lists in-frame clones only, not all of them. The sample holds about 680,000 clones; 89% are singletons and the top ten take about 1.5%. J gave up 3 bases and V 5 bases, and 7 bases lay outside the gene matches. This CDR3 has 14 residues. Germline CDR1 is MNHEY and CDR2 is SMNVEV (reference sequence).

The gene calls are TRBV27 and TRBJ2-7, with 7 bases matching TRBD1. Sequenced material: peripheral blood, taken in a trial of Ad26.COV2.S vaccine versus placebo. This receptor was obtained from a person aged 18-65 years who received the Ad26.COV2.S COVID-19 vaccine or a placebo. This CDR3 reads CASSLNRGSYEQYF. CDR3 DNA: TGTGCCAGCAGTCTCAACAGGGGAAGCTACGAGCAGTACTTC.